This is a list of T cell receptor beta chains from one sample in a study of shared clonotypes between healthy human individuals. Sequenced by immunoSEQ multiplex PCR; TCRdb stores in-frame clones only, minus some. The sample includes some 2,400,000 clones, 90% to 96% of them seen just once. The source material was naive CD4+ T cells sorted from blood. The source is a young man in good health. The CDR3 runs from the conserved cysteine through the conserved F or W. Fields, in order: J gene, D gene, V gene, CDR3 protein, CDR3 DNA. D genes are given only for firm matches.

j_gene: TRBJ1-2; d_gene: .; v_gene: TRBV18; CDR3aa: CASSPDRNYGYTF; CDR3nt: TGTGCCAGCTCACCGGACCGTAACTATGGCTACACCTTC
j_gene: TRBJ2-7; d_gene: .; v_gene: TRBV7-2; CDR3aa: CASSLKATPYEQYF; CDR3nt: TGTGCCAGCAGCTTAAAGGCGACTCCCTACGAGCAGTACTTC
j_gene: TRBJ2-1; d_gene: .; v_gene: TRBV4-1; CDR3aa: CASSFTGSREQFF; CDR3nt: TGCGCCAGCAGCTTCACAGGGTCTCGGGAGCAGTTCTTC
j_gene: TRBJ2-7; d_gene: .; v_gene: TRBV19; CDR3aa: CASSIVGGEPYEQYF; CDR3nt: TGTGCCAGTAGTATAGTTGGGGGAGAACCCTACGAGCAGTACTTC
j_gene: TRBJ1-4; d_gene: .; v_gene: TRBV6-5; CDR3aa: CASSPPQKLFF; CDR3nt: TGTGCCAGCAGTCCCCCTCAAAAACTGTTTTTT
j_gene: TRBJ1-2; d_gene: .; v_gene: TRBV2; CDR3aa: CASSMEGPTYGYTF; CDR3nt: TGTGCCAGCAGTATGGAAGGCCCTACGTATGGCTACACCTTC
j_gene: TRBJ1-4; d_gene: TRBD1; v_gene: TRBV30; CDR3aa: CATGTGPKSNEKLFF; CDR3nt: TGTGCCACCGGGACAGGGCCGAAGAGTAATGAAAAACTGTTTTTT
j_gene: TRBJ1-2; d_gene: .; v_gene: TRBV6-1; CDR3aa: CASRAAGLILGYTF; CDR3nt: TGTGCCAGCAGAGCCGCCGGGCTTATCCTAGGCTACACCTTC
j_gene: TRBJ2-5; d_gene: TRBD1; v_gene: TRBV5-1; CDR3aa: CASSPGTGVFETQYF; CDR3nt: TGCGCCAGCAGCCCCGGGACAGGAGTATTTGAGACCCAGTACTTC
j_gene: TRBJ1-1; d_gene: .; v_gene: TRBV7-2; CDR3aa: CASSLAHTEAFF; CDR3nt: TGTGCCAGCAGCTTAGCACACACCGAAGCTTTCTTT
j_gene: TRBJ1-6; d_gene: TRBD1; v_gene: TRBV5-1; CDR3aa: CASSSTGQGNSPLHF; CDR3nt: TGCGCCAGCAGCTCAACGGGACAGGGTAATTCACCCCTCCACTTT
j_gene: TRBJ2-5; d_gene: .; v_gene: TRBV6-5; CDR3aa: CASRTGNGPQYF; CDR3nt: TGTGCCAGCAGAACCGGCAACGGACCCCAGTACTTC
j_gene: TRBJ2-5; d_gene: TRBD2; v_gene: TRBV2; CDR3aa: CASGGLVQETQYF; CDR3nt: TGTGCCAGCGGGGGACTAGTTCAAGAGACCCAGTACTTC
j_gene: TRBJ2-4; d_gene: TRBD2; v_gene: TRBV27; CDR3aa: CASSFSRGGGNIQYF; CDR3nt: TGTGCCAGCAGTTTCTCGAGGGGCGGGGGGAACATTCAGTACTTC